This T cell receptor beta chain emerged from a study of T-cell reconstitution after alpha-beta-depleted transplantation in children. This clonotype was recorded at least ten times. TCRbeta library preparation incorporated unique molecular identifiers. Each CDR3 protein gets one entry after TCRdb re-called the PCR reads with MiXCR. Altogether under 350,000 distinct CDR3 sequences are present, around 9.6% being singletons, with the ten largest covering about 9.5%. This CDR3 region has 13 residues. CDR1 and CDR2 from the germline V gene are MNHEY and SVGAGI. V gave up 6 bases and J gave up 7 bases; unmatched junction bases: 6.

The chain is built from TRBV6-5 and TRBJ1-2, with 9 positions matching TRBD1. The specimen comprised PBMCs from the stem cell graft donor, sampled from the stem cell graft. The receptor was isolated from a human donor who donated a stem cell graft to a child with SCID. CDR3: CASSGQGSFGYTF. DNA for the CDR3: TGTGCCAGCAGCGGACAGGGGTCGTTTGGCTACACCTTC.